The 7 T cell receptor beta chains below all came from one sample that was sequenced in a study of blood T cell repertoires in COVID-19. The method was immunoSEQ multiplex PCR; TCRdb's version includes in-frame clones alone and lacks a portion of them. Of about 180,000 clones in the sample, roughly 84% were seen once. Specimen: peripheral blood. The receptors come from a woman at least 80 years old with active or convalescent COVID-19.

V is TRBV7-9 and J is TRBJ2-2, with TRBD2 matching 9 bases. V lost 7 bases to trimming and J lost 0 bases; unmatched junction nucleotides: 6. The CDR3 totals 16 residues. CDR1 is SEHNR, CDR2 FQNEAQ, per germline (reference sequence). The CDR3 loop is CASTSGKTANTGELFF. The CDR3 bases are TGTGCCAGCACTAGCGGGAAGACCGCGAACACCGGGGAGCTGTTTTTT. Together with reference TRBV7-9 and TRBJ2-2, the CDR3 gives the full variable domain: DTGVSQNPRHKITKRGQNVTFRCDPISEHNRLYWYRQTLGQGPEFLTYFQNEAQLEKSRLLSDRFSAERPKGSFSTLEIQRTEQGDSAMYLCASTSGKTANTGELFFGEGSRLTVL.

This clone was seen a handful of times. The V and J genes are TRBV19 and TRBJ2-7, with D possibly TRBD2 on 6 matching bases. V was cut by 5 bases and J by 0 bases, with 14 bases left in between. Germline assignment: CDR1 LNHDA and CDR2 SQIVND (reference sequence). The CDR3 contains 15 residues. The CDR3 nucleotides read TGTGCCAGTAGTTTGGCGGGGCCGAGCTCCTACGAGCAGTACTTC. Translating it yields CASSLAGPSSYEQYF.

Turning to this clone: The same CDR3 is also encoded by other DNA sequences in this sample. The chain is built from TRBV10-3 and TRBJ1-5; possibly TRBD1 for D (6 bases). V was pared by 3 bases and J by 4 bases, with 10 bases between. Germline V gives CDR1 ENHRY, CDR2 SYGVKD. The CDR3 is made up of 14 amino acids. For the CDR3, the DNA is TGTGCCATCAGTGAAGGCCAGGGGAATCAGCCCCAGCATTTT. Protein sequence: CAISEGQGNQPQHF.

V is TRBV6-6 and J is TRBJ2-2; a weak D match, TRBD2 (6 bases). V lost 6 bases and J 6 bases, leaving 11 bases between the germline ends. Germline CDR1 reads MNHNY; CDR2 reads SVGAGI (reference sequence). This CDR3 region has 13 residues. As DNA, the CDR3 is TGTGCCAGCAGGCCGGACTATGCCGGGGAGCTGTTTTTT. Residues: CASRPDYAGELFF.

V usage is TRBV6-5 and J usage is TRBJ2-7; 9 bases align to TRBD1. J lost 5 bases, V lost 2 bases, and 7 bases had no gene match. This CDR3 comprises 15 residues. Germline V gene data show CDR1 as MNHEY and CDR2 as SVGAGI. The CDR3 DNA is TGTGCCAGCAGTTACCCGGGACAGGGAACAAACGAGCAGTACTTC. Amino acid sequence: CASSYPGQGTNEQYF.

Concerning this clone: The CDR3 does not end in the conserved phenylalanine or tryptophan, so this is likely a read error. The DNA is omitted, as the CDR3 cannot be located on it reliably, and the CDR3 follows TCRdb's listing. The CDR3 protein is CASSEGGEG. The chain is built from TRBV6-4 and TRBJ1-1. The length of the CDR3 is 9 amino acids, counting both ends. Germline V gives CDR1 MRHNA, CDR2 SNTAGT.

V gene TRBV6-6 combines with J gene TRBJ2-7, with TRBD1 identical over 10 bases. After removal of 2 bases from V and 3 bases from J, the junction contained 4 bases not matched to a gene. The germline CDR1 and CDR2 sequences are MNHNY and SVGAGI (reference sequence). The CDR3 runs 15 residues. CDR3 DNA: TGTGCCAGCAGTTACAGACAGGGGGCCCTCTACGAGCAGTACTTC. It codes for CASSYRQGALYEQYF.